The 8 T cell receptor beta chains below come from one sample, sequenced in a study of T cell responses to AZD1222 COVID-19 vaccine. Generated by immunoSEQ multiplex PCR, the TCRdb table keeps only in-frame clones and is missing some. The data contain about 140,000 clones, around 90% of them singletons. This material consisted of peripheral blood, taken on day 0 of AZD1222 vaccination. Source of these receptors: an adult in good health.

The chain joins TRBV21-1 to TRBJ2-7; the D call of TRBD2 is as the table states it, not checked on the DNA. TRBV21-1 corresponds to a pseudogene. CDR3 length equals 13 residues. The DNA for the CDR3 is TGTGCCAGCAGCAAATTAATGGCGGACGAGCAGTACTTC. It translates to CASSKLMADEQYF.

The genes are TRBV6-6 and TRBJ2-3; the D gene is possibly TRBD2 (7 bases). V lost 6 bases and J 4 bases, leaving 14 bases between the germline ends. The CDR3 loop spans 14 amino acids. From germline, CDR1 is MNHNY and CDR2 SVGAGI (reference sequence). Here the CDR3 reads CASRQQGGADTQYF. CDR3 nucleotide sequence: TGTGCCAGCAGGCAACAGGGAGGGGCAGATACGCAGTATTTT.

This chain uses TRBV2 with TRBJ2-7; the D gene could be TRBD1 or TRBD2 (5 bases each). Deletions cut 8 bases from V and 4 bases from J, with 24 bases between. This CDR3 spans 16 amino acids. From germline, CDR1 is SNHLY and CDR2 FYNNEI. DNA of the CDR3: TGTGCCAGCCGAGTTGGGACGGCCAAACGAAGGTACGAGCAGTACTTC. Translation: CASRVGTAKRRYEQYF. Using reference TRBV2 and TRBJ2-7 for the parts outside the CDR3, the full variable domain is EPEVTQTPSHQVTQMGQEVILRCVPISNHLYFYWYRQILGQKVEFLVSFYNNEISEKSEIFDDQFSVERPDGSNFTLKIRSTKLEDSAMYFCASRVGTAKRRYEQYFGPGTRLTVT.

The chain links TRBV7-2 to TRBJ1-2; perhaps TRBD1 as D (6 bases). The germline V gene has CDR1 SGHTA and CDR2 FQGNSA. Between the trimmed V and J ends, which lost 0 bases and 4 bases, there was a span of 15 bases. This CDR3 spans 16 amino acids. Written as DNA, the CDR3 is TGTGCCAGCAGCTTAGCGTTACAGGGATTCGGCTATGGCTACACCTTC. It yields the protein CASSLALQGFGYGYTF.

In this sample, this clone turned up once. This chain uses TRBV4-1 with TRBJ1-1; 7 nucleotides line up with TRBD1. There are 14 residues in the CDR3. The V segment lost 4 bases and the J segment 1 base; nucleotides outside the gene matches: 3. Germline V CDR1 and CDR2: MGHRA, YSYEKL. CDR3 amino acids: CASSPAGGNTEAFF. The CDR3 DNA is TGCGCCAGCAGCCCCGCAGGGGGGAACACTGAAGCTTTCTTT.

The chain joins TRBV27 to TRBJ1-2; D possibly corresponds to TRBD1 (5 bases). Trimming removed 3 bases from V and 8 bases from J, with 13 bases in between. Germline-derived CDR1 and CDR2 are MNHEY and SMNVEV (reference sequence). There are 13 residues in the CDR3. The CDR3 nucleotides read TGTGCCAGCAGTTTTCAGGGATCAGCGGGCTACACCTTC. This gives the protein CASSFQGSAGYTF.

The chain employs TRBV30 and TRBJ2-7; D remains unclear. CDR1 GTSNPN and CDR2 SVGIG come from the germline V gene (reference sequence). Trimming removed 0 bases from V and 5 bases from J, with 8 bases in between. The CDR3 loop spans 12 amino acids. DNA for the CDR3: TGTGCCTGGAGTGTGGGTTTGGACGAGCAGTACTTC. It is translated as CAWSVGLDEQYF.

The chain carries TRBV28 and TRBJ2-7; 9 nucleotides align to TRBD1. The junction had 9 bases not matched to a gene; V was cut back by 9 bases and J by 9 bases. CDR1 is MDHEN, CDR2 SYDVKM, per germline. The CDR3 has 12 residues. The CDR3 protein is CASLGDRAGQYF. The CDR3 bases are TGTGCCAGTTTGGGGGACAGGGCAGGGCAGTACTTC.